A single sample is the source of the 5 T cell receptor beta chains below, sequenced in a study of Ad26.COV2.S vaccination and SARS-CoV-2 variants (dated by TCRdb to 2020 to 2022). The meaning of the sample's treatment or condition label: around 19 received Ad26.COV2.S at low or high dose, single or two shots; about 5 received placebo; per-sample allocation not given. For vaccine and placebo recipients, repertoires were sequenced using samples collected on day 63 after the first injection. The method behind the library was the immunoSEQ multiplex PCR assay. Not all clones reach the TCRdb copy of this immuneACCESS table, which keeps in-frame sequences only. Checked studies attribute under half of the gap to unresolved V genes and leave the rest unexplained. The sample table records about 680,000 clones; around 89% of these occur just once. The biggest ten clones account for roughly 1.5% of the sample.

The source was peripheral blood, collected in a trial of Ad26.COV2.S vaccine versus placebo. These TCRs come from a person aged 18 to 65 who received the Ad26.COV2.S COVID-19 vaccine or a placebo.

The chain couples TRBV5-4 to TRBJ1-1; 8 nucleotides match TRBD1. The V gene end was trimmed by 4 bases and the J gene end by 6 bases; junction bases not matched to a gene: 8. The CDR3 runs to 14 residues. The germline gives CDR1 SGHNT, CDR2 YYREEE (reference sequence). Here the CDR3 DNA reads TGTGCCAGCAGCGCGGACAGGGAGGGCCCTGAAGCTTTCTTT. Its protein product is CASSADREGPEAFF.

The chain combines TRBV6-5 with TRBJ2-1, with 8 bases lining up with TRBD1. Germline V lookup: CDR1 MNHEY, CDR2 SVGAGI. With 2 bases clipped from V and 6 bases from J, the junction kept 6 bases outside the gene matches. This CDR3 is 15 amino acids long. CDR3 sequence (DNA): TGTGCCAGCAGTTACGGAGGACAGGGACGCAATGAGCAGTTCTTC. Its protein is CASSYGGQGRNEQFF.

Note on this clone: Other DNA sequences in this specimen translate into the identical CDR3. The chain combines TRBV6-5 with TRBJ2-7, with 8 bases aligning to TRBD2. Looked up from germline, CDR1 is MNHEY and CDR2 is SVGAGI. This CDR3 has 15 amino acids. V dropped 3 bases and J dropped 2; count of bases not matched to a gene: 6. The CDR3 DNA reads TGTGCCAGCAGTTATTCCCTAGCGGGTGCCTACGAGCAGTACTTC. This encodes CASSYSLAGAYEQYF.

V usage is TRBV3-1 (or the pseudogene TRBV3-2) and J usage is TRBJ1-6; the D gene is possibly TRBD1 (6 bases). The V gene's germline CDR1 is LGHDT and CDR2 YNNKEL (reference sequence). The CDR3 sequence is 15 residues long. Trimming left V 4 bases short and J 4 bases short, with 11 bases between. CDR3 sequence (DNA): TGTGCCAGCAGCCCCGGGACACCGTATAATTCACCCCTCCACTTT. Its translation: CASSPGTPYNSPLHF.

V is TRBV15 and J is TRBJ2-2; 10 bases are shared with TRBD2. In germline, CDR1 is LNHNV, CDR2 YYDKDF (reference sequence). The CDR3 length is 17 residues. Losses at the gene ends were 5 bases for V and 1 base for J; bases not matched to a gene: 7. This CDR3 is CATSRTLAGGNTGELFF. CDR3 coding DNA: TGTGCCACCAGCCGGACCTTAGCGGGAGGGAACACCGGGGAGCTGTTTTTT. Supplemented by reference TRBV15 and TRBJ2-2, the full variable domain reads DAMVIQNPRYQVTQFGKPVTLSCSQTLNHNVMYWYQQKSSQAPKLLFHYYDKDFNNEADTPDNFQSRRPNTSFCFLDIRSPGLGDTAMYLCATSRTLAGGNTGELFFGEGSRLTVL.